This T cell receptor (beta chain) was retrieved from a study of blood T cell repertoires in COVID-19. About the study: Samples of COVID-19 (acute and convalescent) were obtained from the United States, Italy and Spain. Nucleic acid was either cDNA or gDNA, and it came from T cells, B-cell-depleted T cells, or PBMCs.

Original processing methods: Amplified reference gene primers provided the basis for estimating nucleated cell counts. Measured with immunoSEQ multiplex PCR; TCRdb has only the in-frame clones, and not every one. V, J and clone size are taken as reported in that table, and D and trimming were inferred from the DNA itself. Here the sample spans 210,000 or so clones, 78% being singletons. This clone appeared a few times. The length of the CDR3 is 14 residues. The germline V gene has CDR1 SGHRS and CDR2 YFSETQ. V gave up 9 bases and J gave up 3 bases, with 17 bases separating them. J is TRBJ2-3 and V is TRBV5-1; TRBD1 is a possible D gene (6 bases). Sequencing used peripheral blood. The TCR sequence derives from a woman aged 80 or older with active or convalescent COVID-19. CDR3 sequence reads: CATNEGTLTDTQYF. CDR3 nucleotide sequence: TGCGCCACCAACGAGGGGACACTTACAGATACGCAGTATTTT. Combining the CDR3 with reference TRBV5-1 and TRBJ2-3 gives the whole variable domain KAGVTQTPRYLIKTRGQQVTLSCSPISGHRSVSWYQQTPGQGLQFLFEYFSETQRNKGNFPGRFSGRQFSNSRSEMNVSTLELGDSALYLCATNEGTLTDTQYFGPGTRLTVL.